The subject of this entry is one T cell receptor beta chain. Its antigen is unknown. The sample originates from a study of cytomegalovirus exposure and HLA in healthy donors. Study details: A prior study identified 117 million unique TCR beta sequences from around 180 million T cells. General study points: Researchers reported in a later analysis that common viral pathogens appeared linked to several top clusters. In vitro assays verified that three CMV-associated chains recognized CMV antigens specifically.

The PCR employed 60 Vbeta primers together with 13 Jbeta primers. Method: immunoSEQ multiplex PCR; TCRdb's copy keeps in-frame clones and lacks some. The repertoire holds more than 100,000 clones, with 50% to 75% as singletons. This CDR3 has 17 amino acids. Trimming cost V 6 bases and J 0 bases; bases outside gene matches: 10. Germline lookup yields CDR1 MNHEY and CDR2 SMNVEV (reference sequence). V gene TRBV27 combines with J gene TRBJ2-2, with TRBD2 matching over 7 bases. This TCR was sampled from a woman between 40 and 50 years old in good health and CMV-seropositive. Material: PBMCs. CDR3 protein: CASRIISGTANTGELFF. The CDR3 DNA is TGTGCCAGCAGGATAATAAGCGGGACCGCGAACACCGGGGAGCTGTTTTTT.